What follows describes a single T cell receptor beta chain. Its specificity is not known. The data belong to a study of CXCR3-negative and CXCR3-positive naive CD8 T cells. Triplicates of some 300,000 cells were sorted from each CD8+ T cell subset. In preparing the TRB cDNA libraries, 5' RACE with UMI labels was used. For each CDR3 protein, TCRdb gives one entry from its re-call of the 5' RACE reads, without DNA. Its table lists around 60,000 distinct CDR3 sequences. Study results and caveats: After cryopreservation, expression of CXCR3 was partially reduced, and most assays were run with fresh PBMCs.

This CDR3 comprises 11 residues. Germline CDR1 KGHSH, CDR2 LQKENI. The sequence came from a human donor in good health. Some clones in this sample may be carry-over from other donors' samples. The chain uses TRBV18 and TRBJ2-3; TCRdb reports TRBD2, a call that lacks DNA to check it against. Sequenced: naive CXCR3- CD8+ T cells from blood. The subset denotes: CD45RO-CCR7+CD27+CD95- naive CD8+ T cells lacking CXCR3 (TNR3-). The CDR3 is CASSEVDTQYF.